This TCR beta chain was sequenced during a study of blood T cells in healthy people across ages (dated by TCRdb to the mid-2010s). Regarding the complete study: Template switching captured roughly one uniquely barcoded TCR beta cDNA molecule per two T cells in model experiments. Two additional independent replicas of 1 million unique cDNA reads from the same blood draw were analyzed for two donors (one aged 18 to 30 and one aged 80 or older). Donors were grouped into four age groups: young (average roughly 16 years), middle-aged (about 40), aged (about 60) and long-lived (about 89). To track age-related changes in TCR beta repertoire diversity, the study relied on deep sequencing normalized with unique cDNA molecular identifiers. To avoid experimental bias, donors of different ages were spread randomly across the sequencing lanes.

Library creation used 5' RACE. The sequencer was an Illumina HiSeq 2500. A second PCR of about 7 to 12 cycles was run with a J-beta primer mix and a sample-barcoded 5' primer. A template-switch 5' adaptor carrying 12 random nucleotides introduced a unique molecular identifier onto each TCR beta cDNA molecule. Each sample yielded at least 2.5 million CDR3-containing paired-end reads. First-strand cDNA was synthesized from all RNA with the Mint cDNA synthesis kit, primed by a TRBC-specific oligonucleotide. Following uracil-DNA glycosylase treatment, all cDNA underwent a first 18-cycle PCR with the universal primers M1SS and BC2_uni_R. Under the source paper's analysis protocol: For normalization, 1 million high-quality reads, each with a distinct molecular identifier, were randomly selected from each sample. Instead of being binned into consensus sequences, reads that shared molecular identifiers were thrown out. MiTCR, run with a Q25 quality threshold and the strictest error-elimination algorithm, handled CDR3 identification, clonotype clustering and error correction. Lower-bound total TCR beta diversity was estimated with a nonparametric unseen species model using Euler transformation. The public reads were run again by TCRdb, first through fastp at Q25 and then through MiXCR, and only productive beta chains were kept. Every entry covers one CDR3 protein and lists the most common genes and DNA from its rows. TCRdb, not the authors, supplied the V and J calls. Within this sample are 800,000 to 900,000 distinct CDR3 sequences, with 55% to 65% of them counted one time only. 28% of the sample lies in the top ten.

The paper's findings and limits, for the study overall: Observed TCR beta diversity per million T cells fell roughly linearly with age, and a significant reduction was already apparent by age around 40. Bulk unsorted PBMC profiling prevented conclusive comparison of naive and antigen-experienced compartments. Estimates of total diversity from one million sequenced T cells were regarded as lower bounds and underestimates. The long-lived group showed more naive CD4+ T cells, fewer expanded clones and increased TCR diversity than the aged group, suggesting age selection. There was a strong correlation between observed TCR beta diversity and the percentage of naive T cells measured by flow cytometry. Donor CMV infection status was unknown, potentially confounding age-related changes in expanded clonotypes.

Systemically healthy Caucasian individuals from Russia, roughly 40 in total and aged about 6 to 95 years, were included as donors. Each donor gave 8 to 10 milliliters of peripheral blood, drawn into EDTA-treated Vacutainer tubes. Ficoll-Paque density-gradient centrifugation was used to isolate PBMCs, with at least 6.5 million per sample. Trizol reagent was used to extract total RNA from PBMCs, with at least 6 micrograms per sample. Naive CD45RAhigh/CD27high T cell percentages were measured by flow cytometry on a PBMC aliquot from every donor. This clonotype was seen only a few times. Its specific antigen is unknown. The record has no base qualities; no much larger clone is one base away. The sequence was obtained from a man aged 30 to 39 in good health. Sequenced: blood.

The nucleotide sequence reads TGTGCCAGCAGCTTTATTAGCGGGGTCTTTCAAGAGACCCAGTACTTC. Its translation reads: CASSFISGVFQETQYF. The chain links TRBV7-9 with TRBJ2-5; 8 nucleotides in the junction match TRBD2. V lost 3 bases and J lost 2 bases, and the count of bases not matched to a germline gene is 8. Reading from cysteine to phenylalanine, the CDR3 counts 16 amino acids. Just the 48-base CDR3 DNA is kept, in frame starting at base 1. Based on the germline V gene (reference sequence), the CDR1 and CDR2 sequences are SEHNR and FQNEAQ. The CDR3 plus the reference TRBV7-9 and TRBJ2-5 genes for the other parts give the full variable domain: DTGVSQNPRHKITKRGQNVTFRCDPISEHNRLYWYRQTLGQGPEFLTYFQNEAQLEKSRLLSDRFSAERPKGSFSTLEIQRTEQGDSAMYLCASSFISGVFQETQYFGPGTRLLVL.